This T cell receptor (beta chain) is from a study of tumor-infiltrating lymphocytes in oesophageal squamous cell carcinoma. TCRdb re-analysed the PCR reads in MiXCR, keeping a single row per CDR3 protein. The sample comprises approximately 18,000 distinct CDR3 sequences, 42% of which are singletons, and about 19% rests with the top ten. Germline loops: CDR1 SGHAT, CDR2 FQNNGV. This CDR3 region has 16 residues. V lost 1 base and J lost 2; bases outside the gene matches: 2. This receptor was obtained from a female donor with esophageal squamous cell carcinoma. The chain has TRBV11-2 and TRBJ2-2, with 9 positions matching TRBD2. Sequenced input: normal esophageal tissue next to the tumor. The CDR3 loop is CASSLGLAGNTGELFF. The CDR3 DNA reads TGTGCCAGCAGCTTAGGGCTAGCGGGAAACACCGGGGAGCTGTTTTTT.